This TCR beta chain was documented in a study of blood T cell repertoires in COVID-19. Whole-study context: Donors in the United States, Italy and Spain gave samples during acute or convalescent COVID-19. T cells, B-cell-depleted T cells, or PBMCs provided the cDNA or gDNA that served as material.

Under the authors' procedure: Amplifying reference gene primers gave estimates of nucleated cell counts. Sequenced by immunoSEQ multiplex PCR; TCRdb stores in-frame clones only, minus some. The V and J calls and the clone size are those of that table, but D and trimming were determined from the DNA. The data hold about 140,000 clones, with 75% to 85% observed a single time. The CDR3 has 12 amino acids. Germline V CDR1 and CDR2: SEHNR, FQNEAQ (reference sequence). V lost 2 bases and J lost 12, with 12 bases in between. This clone was picked up one time. What was sequenced was peripheral blood. The sequence came from a man aged 50-59 years with acute or convalescent COVID-19. J is TRBJ2-3 and V is TRBV7-9; TRBD1 is a possible D gene (6 bases). The CDR3 sequence: CASSLQGLLQYF. The CDR3 coding sequence is TGTGCCAGCAGCTTACAGGGGCTCTTACAGTATTTT.